A single sample gave rise to the 19 T cell receptor beta chains below, sequenced in a study of T-cell reconstitution after alpha-beta-depleted transplantation in children. Unique molecular identifiers were incorporated when the TCRbeta library was constructed. TCRdb re-called the PCR reads through MiXCR, storing one row per CDR3 protein. The data show around 180,000 distinct CDR3 sequences, approximately 12% seen once. The starting material was PBMCs, obtained before TCRalphabeta/CD19-depleted stem cell transplant. The receptor set was obtained from a boy aged 2 to 9 with acute myeloid leukemia, due to receive a stem cell transplant.

At least ten counts were recorded for this clonotype. V and J are TRBV5-1 and TRBJ1-4; D not certain. The ends were cut back, 0 bases at V and 5 bases at J, with 5 bases in the middle. CDR1 and CDR2 (germline): SGHRS, YFSETQ. This CDR3 is 13 amino acids long. CDR3 region: CASSLDRNEKLFF. The CDR3 nucleotides read TGCGCCAGCAGCTTGGACAGAAATGAAAAACTGTTTTTT. The complete variable domain, with remaining parts taken from reference TRBV5-1 and TRBJ1-4, reads KAGVTQTPRYLIKTRGQQVTLSCSPISGHRSVSWYQQTPGQGLQFLFEYFSETQRNKGNFPGRFSGRQFSNSRSEMNVSTLELGDSALYLCASSLDRNEKLFFGSGTQLSVL.

Ten or more counts support this clonotype. The V and J genes are TRBV9 and TRBJ2-1; D might be TRBD2 (5 bases). Per germline, CDR1 SGDLS and CDR2 YYNGEE. V lost 5 bases and J lost 8, with 11 bases in between. This CDR3 comprises 12 residues. The CDR3 protein is CASSGKGDEQFF. The CDR3 region has the DNA TGTGCCAGCAGTGGCAAGGGAGATGAGCAGTTCTTC.

This clonotype appeared many times. V is TRBV6-5 and J is TRBJ2-1; 10 bases agree with TRBD2. The CDR3 contains 17 residues. Germline CDR1 MNHEY, CDR2 SVGAGI. Trimming removed 2 bases from V and 7 bases from J; junction bases left unmatched: 11. The CDR3: CASSYPEAGGPENEQFF. CDR3 nucleotide sequence: TGTGCCAGCAGTTACCCGGAAGCGGGGGGGCCCGAAAATGAGCAGTTCTTC.

Many counts were recorded for this clonotype. This rearrangement joins TRBV6-1 to TRBJ2-1, with D perhaps TRBD1 or TRBD2 (7 bases each). The CDR3 loop spans 13 amino acids. Germline assignment: CDR1 MNHNS and CDR2 SASEGT. V lost 4 bases, J lost 9 bases, and 13 bases lay in between. The CDR3 sequence is CASSVQGRGEQFF. The CDR3 bases are TGTGCCAGCAGTGTACAGGGGAGGGGTGAGCAGTTCTTC.

This clonotype was seen ten or more times. The chain joins TRBV29-1 to TRBJ1-5, with TRBD1 as a possible D gene (6 bases). Per the germline V gene, CDR1 is SQVTM and CDR2 is ANQGSEA. V was shortened by 6 bases and J by 3 bases, with 9 bases between the two germline ends. The CDR3 is 12 residues long. As DNA, the CDR3 is TGCAGCGTGGGGGGCTCCAATCAGCCCCAGCATTTT. It translates to CSVGGSNQPQHF.

The sample holds many counts of this clonotype. The V call is TRBV4-1, the J call TRBJ2-7; D unclear. Per the germline V gene, CDR1 is MGHRA and CDR2 is YSYEKL. CDR3 length equals 15 residues. Trimming left V 6 bases short and J 0 bases short, with 15 bases between. The CDR3 bases are TGCGCCAGCAGACGACTCTACAGCAGCTCCTACGAGCAGTACTTC. Translating it yields CASRRLYSSSYEQYF.

This clonotype was observed many times. The V and J genes are TRBV12-3 or TRBV12-4 and TRBJ1-2; D perhaps matches TRBD1 (6 bases). The CDR3 totals 14 residues. V lost 3 bases, J lost 4 bases, and 12 bases lay in between. The CDR3 DNA is TGTGCCAGCAGTTTTTGGGGGGCGTCCTATGGCTACACCTTC. Amino acids: CASSFWGASYGYTF.

This clonotype was seen repeatedly, ten times or more. CDR3 loop: CATSRDRVQPQHF. The CDR3 nucleotides are TGTGCCACCAGCAGAGATCGGGTTCAGCCCCAGCATTTT. The rearrangement links TRBV15 to TRBJ1-5; D not certain. Trimming stripped 0 bases from V and 6 bases from J, with 6 bases between. This CDR3 comprises 13 residues. Germline assignment: CDR1 LNHNV and CDR2 YYDKDF (reference sequence).

Many counts were recorded for this clonotype. This chain uses TRBV9 with TRBJ1-1; TRBD1 matches 9 bases. The V gene's germline CDR1 is SGDLS and CDR2 YYNGEE. The CDR3 consists of 15 residues. The V gene end was trimmed by 2 bases and the J gene end by 4 bases; junction bases not matched to a gene: 6. DNA of the CDR3: TGTGCCAGCAGCGTTGCCGGGACAGGGCTCACTGAAGCTTTCTTT. It codes for CASSVAGTGLTEAFF.

There are many counts of this clonotype. The chain joins TRBV3-1 to TRBJ2-7, with TRBD1 matching over 9 bases. The germline CDR1 and CDR2 sequences are LGHDT and YNNKEL (reference sequence). V shed 2 bases, J shed 0 bases, and the junction held 5 bases outside the gene matches. The CDR3 loop spans 16 amino acids. Here the CDR3 reads CASSQSLGQGSYEQYF. The CDR3 region has the DNA TGTGCCAGCAGCCAATCTCTGGGACAGGGCTCCTACGAGCAGTACTTC.

This clonotype was counted many times. The chain uses TRBV6-5 and TRBJ1-5; unclear D gene. The germline gives CDR1 MNHEY, CDR2 SVGAGI. The CDR3 is 15 residues long. V was trimmed by 0 bases and J by 3 bases, leaving 9 bases between them. CDR3 DNA sequence: TGTGCCAGCAGTTACTCGGCAGACTACAATCAGCCCCAGCATTTT. Translated, it gives CASSYSADYNQPQHF.

Many counts were recorded for this clonotype. The chain employs TRBV5-1 and TRBJ2-5; 7 bases align to TRBD2. The junction had 10 bases not matched to a gene; V was cut back by 0 bases and J by 5 bases. Germline values: CDR1 SGHRS, CDR2 YFSETQ. This CDR3 contains 16 residues. The CDR3 sequence is CASSLGSAGDSETQYF. The DNA of the CDR3 is TGCGCCAGCAGCTTGGGATCCGCGGGAGACTCTGAGACCCAGTACTTC.

There are many counts of this clonotype. The V call is TRBV11-1, the J call TRBJ2-5; TRBD1 aligns across 10 bases. V lost 5 bases and J lost 1; bases outside the gene matches: 4. Per the germline V gene, CDR1 is SGHAT and CDR2 is FQDESV (reference sequence). The CDR3 has 15 amino acids. CDR3 coding DNA: TGTGCCAGCAGCCCCCGGGACAGGGGCCAAGAGACCCAGTACTTC. It specifies CASSPRDRGQETQYF.

This clonotype has at least ten counts. The chain links TRBV20-1 to TRBJ1-5; TRBD1 aligns across 7 bases. Germline CDR1 DFQATT, CDR2 SNEGSKA (reference sequence). The CDR3 covers 14 residues. After removal of 2 bases from V and 3 bases from J, the junction contained 4 bases not matched to a gene. For the CDR3, the DNA is TGCAGTGCTAGACAACAGGGGTCCAATCAGCCCCAGCATTTT. As protein: CSARQQGSNQPQHF.

The table lists this clonotype with many counts. The chain recombines TRBV12-3 or TRBV12-4 with TRBJ2-5; no reliable D call. CDR3 size: 12 residues. Trimming cost V 3 bases and J 7 bases, with 9 bases left between them. Here the CDR3 DNA reads TGTGCCAGCAGTTTCTCCGAAGGGACCCAGTACTTC. This translates into CASSFSEGTQYF.

In the case of this clonotype: Given a much more abundant clone one base away, this may be a read error. V gene TRBV20-1 combines with J gene TRBJ1-5; weak D call: TRBD1 (5 bases). The germline V gene encodes CDR1 DFQATT and CDR2 SNEGSKA (reference sequence). This CDR3 spans 14 amino acids. This CDR3 is CSAGDTGGNQLQHF. As DNA, the CDR3 is TGCAGTGCTGGTGACACAGGAGGCAATCAGCTCCAGCATTTT.

At least ten counts were recorded for this clonotype. The rearrangement uses TRBV20-1 and TRBJ2-2, with 8 bases matching TRBD2. Trimming removed 5 bases from V and 5 bases from J; junction bases left unmatched: 7. This CDR3 contains 14 residues. Germline CDR1 DFQATT, CDR2 SNEGSKA (reference sequence). The CDR3 sequence: CSAARGGKTGELFF. CDR3 in DNA: TGCAGTGCTGCTCGCGGGGGGAAGACCGGGGAGCTGTTTTTT.

This clonotype was seen ten or more times. The CDR3 nucleotides are TGCGCCAGCAGCTTGTGGGCAGGGCTAGAAGCTTTCTTT. Translating it yields CASSLWAGLEAFF. This chain links TRBV5-1 with TRBJ1-1; D is perhaps TRBD1 (5 bases). Germline assignment: CDR1 SGHRS and CDR2 YFSETQ. The CDR3 covers 13 residues. Trimming pared 1 base from V and 8 bases from J, leaving 12 bases between.

At least ten counts were recorded for this clonotype. This chain joins TRBV4-1 and TRBJ1-4; TRBD1 matches 7 bases. J lost 8 bases, V lost 2 bases, and 5 bases had no gene match. Germline V lookup: CDR1 MGHRA, CDR2 YSYEKL. The CDR3 length is 14 residues. In DNA, the CDR3 is TGCGCCAGCAGCCAAAGGGGACAGTTCGAAAAACTGTTTTTT. This gives the protein CASSQRGQFEKLFF.